This record covers a single T cell receptor beta chain. This sample is drawn from a study of control samples from healthy donors and cancer patients. Only in-frame clones appear in the TCRdb table, and some are missing; sequencing was by immunoSEQ multiplex PCR. The data hold 150,000 to 200,000 clones, with 94% observed a single time. V was shortened by 1 base and J by 1 base, with 8 bases between the two germline ends. Looked up from germline, CDR1 is SGHRS and CDR2 is YFSETQ. The CDR3 loop spans 15 amino acids. Sample: blood. The chain uses TRBV5-1 and TRBJ2-2; D not certain. The receptor's source is a woman aged 40 to 50 in good health. This chain's CDR3 is CASSLSVLNTGELFF. CDR3 bases: TGCGCCAGCAGCTTGTCGGTATTGAACACCGGGGAGCTGTTTTTT.